The 25 T cell receptor beta chains below were found in one sample sequenced in a study of blood T cell repertoires in COVID-19. Assay: immunoSEQ multiplex PCR; the TCRdb copy retains only in-frame clones and omits some. Here the sample spans about 170,000 clones, about 85% being singletons. The sample consisted of peripheral blood. Receptors were obtained from a human donor with acute or convalescent COVID-19. The donor label of this sample is uncertain.

CDR3 protein: CASSLGTLSGLAKNIQYF. The DNA of the CDR3 is TGTGCCAGCAGCTTAGGAACTCTCTCTGGACTAGCCAAAAACATTCAGTACTTC. The chain recombines TRBV7-9 with TRBJ2-4, with D possibly being TRBD2 (5 bases). Germline values: CDR1 SEHNR, CDR2 FQNEAQ (reference sequence). The CDR3 is made up of 18 amino acids. The ends were cut back, 1 base at V and 0 bases at J, with 16 bases in the middle.

The V call is TRBV4-2, the J call TRBJ1-4, with D uncertain. From germline, CDR1 is LGHNA and CDR2 YNFKEQ. V gave up 0 bases and J gave up 8 bases, with 13 bases separating them. The CDR3 runs to 15 residues. CDR3 residues: CASSQESTGREKLFF. The CDR3 DNA follows: TGTGCCAGCAGCCAAGAATCGACGGGAAGGGAAAAACTGTTTTTT.

V usage is TRBV28 and J usage is TRBJ2-7, with TRBD1 identical over 7 bases. The germline V gene has CDR1 MDHEN and CDR2 SYDVKM. This CDR3 has 15 residues. V gave up 8 bases and J gave up 1 base; unmatched junction bases: 11. CDR3 sequence reads: CASFPAGTASYEQYF. As DNA, the CDR3 is TGTGCCAGCTTCCCTGCCGGGACAGCTTCCTACGAGCAGTACTTC.

The V and J genes are TRBV3-1 (or the pseudogene TRBV3-2) and TRBJ2-1; 9 nucleotides match TRBD1. After removal of 1 base from V and 9 bases from J, the junction contained 10 bases not matched to a gene. Germline assignment: CDR1 LGHDT and CDR2 YNNKEL (reference sequence). The CDR3 runs 16 residues. The DNA of the CDR3 is TGTGCCAGCAGCCAAGGTGGGACAGGGCAACAAGGTGAGCAGTTCTTC. Protein product: CASSQGGTGQQGEQFF.

In the case of this clone: This same CDR3 is encoded by further DNA sequences in the sample. The chain has TRBV5-6 and TRBJ1-1; D ambiguous. The CDR3 consists of 13 residues. Germline CDR1 and CDR2: SGHDT and YYEEEE. Trimming removed 1 base at V and 1 base at J, with 5 bases between. The DNA for the CDR3 is TGTGCCAGCAGCTTGAGAGGGAACACTGAAGCTTTCTTT. It is translated as CASSLRGNTEAFF.

J is TRBJ1-1 and V is TRBV12-3 or TRBV12-4; TRBD1 aligns across 8 bases. V was clipped by 5 bases and J by 8 bases; unmatched bases: 4. This CDR3 is built from 12 residues. CDR3 in DNA: TGTGCCAGCAGTCCCAGGGGGCGGGAAGCTTTCTTT. Amino acid sequence: CASSPRGREAFF.

The V gene is TRBV11-2, the J gene TRBJ1-6, with D possibly TRBD1 on 6 matching bases. V lost 5 bases, J lost 3 bases, and 11 bases lay in between. Germline V gives CDR1 SGHAT, CDR2 FQNNGV. The CDR3 sequence is 15 residues long. The CDR3 coding sequence is TGTGCCAGCAGCCCCGGACAGAGCTATAATTCACCCCTCCACTTT. It codes for CASSPGQSYNSPLHF.

The chain combines TRBV28 with TRBJ1-5, with D unresolved. V lost 2 bases and J 7 bases, leaving 15 bases between the germline ends. Germline CDR1 and CDR2: MDHEN and SYDVKM. This CDR3 comprises 15 residues. CDR3 amino acids: CASSLAGIGSQPQHF. The CDR3 DNA sequence: TGTGCCAGCAGTTTAGCGGGGATAGGTTCCCAGCCCCAGCATTTT. Supplemented by reference TRBV28 and TRBJ1-5, the full variable domain reads DVKVTQSSRYLVKRTGEKVFLECVQDMDHENMFWYRQDPGLGLRLIYFSYDVKMKEKGDIPEGYSVSREKKERFSLILESASTNQTSMYLCASSLAGIGSQPQHFGDGTRLSIL.

The CDR3 DNA sequence: TGCGCCAGCAGCCCGACAGGGGGCCTGGAAGCTTTCTTT. The encoded protein is CASSPTGGLEAFF. The chain recombines TRBV4-3 with TRBJ1-1; 10 nucleotides match TRBD1. Germline assignment: CDR1 LGHNA and CDR2 YSLEER. The V gene end was trimmed by 4 bases and the J gene end by 8 bases; junction bases not matched to a gene: 4. The CDR3 runs to 13 residues.

The rearrangement links TRBV28 to TRBJ1-6; 9 bases map to TRBD1. Unmatched junction bases numbered 9, after V lost 5 bases and J lost 7 bases. The germline CDR1 and CDR2 sequences are MDHEN and SYDVKM. The CDR3 runs 16 residues. CDR3 DNA: TGTGCCAGCAGTACTACAGGGGGCGGTTGGAATTCACCCCTCCACTTT. As protein: CASSTTGGGWNSPLHF.

The rearrangement uses TRBV6-5 and TRBJ2-7, with 7 bases aligning to TRBD2. Germline trimming cut 7 bases from V and 3 bases from J; bases unmatched to any gene: 12. Germline CDR1 reads MNHEY; CDR2 reads SVGAGI. The CDR3 totals 15 residues. The CDR3, as DNA: TGTGCCAGCACTGGGACGCGGGGGAGCGGCTACGAGCAGTACTTC. The encoded protein is CASTGTRGSGYEQYF.

The J gene is TRBJ1-5, the V gene TRBV9; 12 nucleotides match TRBD1. The V segment lost 4 bases and the J segment 7 bases; nucleotides outside the gene matches: 6. The length of the CDR3 is 15 residues. Germline V gene lookup returns CDR1 SGDLS and CDR2 YYNGEE. As DNA, the CDR3 is TGTGCCAGCAGCACCGGGACAGGGGGCGGACAGCCCCAGCATTTT. This codes for CASSTGTGGGQPQHF.

The chain joins TRBV6-6 to TRBJ1-1, with a tentative D call TRBD1 (6 bases). This CDR3 comprises 16 residues. Trimming removed 4 bases from V and 1 base from J, with 16 bases in between. The V gene's germline CDR1 is MNHNY and CDR2 SVGAGI (reference sequence). The CDR3 loop is CASSSAPGQANTEAFF. The CDR3 DNA follows: TGTGCCAGCAGTTCCGCCCCGGGACAAGCGAACACTGAAGCTTTCTTT.

This rearrangement joins TRBV30 to TRBJ1-2; no definite D call. Trimming cost V 0 bases and J 4 bases, with 15 bases left between them. Looked up from germline, CDR1 is GTSNPN and CDR2 is SVGIG (reference sequence). CDR3 length: 15 amino acids. The CDR3 reads CAWSVATFGSYGYTF. The CDR3 nucleotides read TGTGCCTGGAGTGTCGCGACTTTTGGCAGCTATGGCTACACCTTC.

The chain is built from TRBV4-2 and TRBJ2-2; 7 nucleotides agree with TRBD2. Trimming at V came to 0 bases and at J to 4 bases, leaving 5 bases not matched to a gene. The CDR3 runs to 16 residues. Germline CDR1 is LGHNA and CDR2 is YNFKEQ. The CDR3 loop reads CASSQDWTRVTGELFF. For the CDR3, the DNA is TGTGCCAGCAGCCAAGATTGGACTAGAGTCACCGGGGAGCTGTTTTTT.

The V call is TRBV19, the J call TRBJ1-1; D gene unclear. Trimming removed 0 bases from V and 4 bases from J, with 9 bases in between. Germline CDR1 LNHDA, CDR2 SQIVND (reference sequence). This CDR3 is 14 amino acids long. CDR3 nucleotides: TGTGCCAGTAGTATAGACAGCCGGGGCACTGAAGCTTTCTTT. Translated, it gives CASSIDSRGTEAFF.

This sequence joins TRBV28 and TRBJ1-2; D is ambiguous. The CDR3 extends over 14 amino acids. The V gene lost 7 bases and the J gene lost 4 bases, with 16 bases spanning the gap. Germline V gene data show CDR1 as MDHEN and CDR2 as SYDVKM. CDR3 amino acids: CASTRVGRPYGYTF. The CDR3 nucleotides read TGTGCCAGCACTCGTGTGGGGAGGCCCTATGGCTACACCTTC.

V is TRBV5-1 and J is TRBJ2-7; 10 nucleotides line up with TRBD2. CDR3 length: 16 amino acids. The trim removed 4 bases at V and 2 bases at J, leaving 9 bases unmatched. CDR1 is SGHRS and CDR2 is YFSETQ in the germline V gene. The CDR3 region is CASSVLTSGTTYEQYF. The CDR3 DNA follows: TGCGCCAGCAGCGTACTCACTAGCGGGACTACCTACGAGCAGTACTTC.

The V call is TRBV2, the J call TRBJ1-4, with 9 positions matching TRBD1. The CDR3 runs 17 residues. The trim removed 3 bases at V and 8 bases at J, leaving 13 bases unmatched. Germline assignment: CDR1 SNHLY and CDR2 FYNNEI. CDR3 sequence reads: CASSDLGTGIKVEKLFF. Here the CDR3 DNA reads TGTGCCAGCAGTGATTTGGGGACAGGGATTAAGGTAGAAAAACTGTTTTTT.

The chain recombines TRBV10-3 with TRBJ2-7; possibly TRBD1 for D (5 bases). The germline gives CDR1 ENHRY, CDR2 SYGVKD. V was pared by 3 bases and J by 4 bases, with 7 bases between. This CDR3 contains 12 residues. The chain's CDR3 is CAISEKGYEQYF. Written as DNA, the CDR3 is TGTGCCATCAGTGAAAAGGGGTACGAGCAGTACTTC.

This clone came up a few times. The chain couples TRBV27 to TRBJ2-2, with 7 bases that match TRBD1. The CDR3 spans 15 residues. With V trimmed by 6 bases and J by 4 bases, 8 bases remained unmatched. From germline, CDR1 is MNHEY and CDR2 SMNVEV (reference sequence). CDR3 region: CASSRTGVGTGELFF. The CDR3, as DNA: TGTGCCAGCAGCCGAACAGGGGTGGGCACCGGGGAGCTGTTTTTT.

The CDR3 coding sequence is TGTGCCAGCTCACCACAGAGGACAGGGGCTAACTATGGCTACACCTTC. Its protein is CASSPQRTGANYGYTF. This chain links TRBV18 with TRBJ1-2, with 9 positions matching TRBD1. There are 16 residues in the CDR3. Trimming removed 1 base from V and 0 bases from J; junction bases left unmatched: 3. CDR1 is KGHSH and CDR2 is LQKENI in the germline V gene.

V is TRBV11-2 and J is TRBJ2-3, with 7 bases identical to TRBD1. The germline CDR1 and CDR2 sequences are SGHAT and FQNNGV. The CDR3 totals 15 residues. The ends lost 0 bases at V and 6 bases at J; junction bases unmatched: 6. In nucleotides, the CDR3 is TGTGCCAGCAGCTTAGAGGCCAGGGGGATTGATACGCAGTATTTT. Translated: CASSLEARGIDTQYF. The whole variable domain, remainder taken from reference TRBV11-2 and TRBJ2-3, is EAGVAQSPRYKIIEKRQSVAFWCNPISGHATLYWYQQILGQGPKLLIQFQNNGVVDDSQLPKDRFSAERLKGVDSTLKIQPAKLEDSAVYLCASSLEARGIDTQYFGPGTRLTVL.

This chain uses TRBV27 with TRBJ1-4; D not certain. Germline lookup yields CDR1 MNHEY and CDR2 SMNVEV (reference sequence). The CDR3 length is 13 residues. Trimming removed 5 bases from V and 3 bases from J, with 7 bases in between. The CDR3 nucleotides are TGTGCCAGCAGTCCTATAGCTAATGAAAAACTGTTTTTT. Its translation: CASSPIANEKLFF.

This chain links TRBV30 with TRBJ1-1, with 11 bases lining up with TRBD1. The CDR3 totals 15 residues. V was clipped by 0 bases and J by 5 bases; unmatched bases: 5. Germline-derived CDR1 and CDR2 are GTSNPN and SVGIG (reference sequence). The CDR3 sequence: CAWSVLGTGGTEAFF. The CDR3 DNA reads TGTGCCTGGAGTGTACTAGGGACAGGGGGTACTGAAGCTTTCTTT.